One and the same sample provided the 28 T cell receptor beta chains below, sequenced in a study of OX40 agonist ivuxolimab in advanced cancers. The data were produced by immunoSEQ multiplex PCR, yet TCRdb's version contains in-frame clones alone and is incomplete. The repertoire consists of about 48,000 clones, with around 89% occurring once and the leading ten covering about an eighth. Sequenced here: CD4+ or CD8+ T cells sorted from blood, sampled in a trial of the OX40 agonist ivuxolimab. The receptors shown here come from an adult with an advanced solid tumor such as melanoma, head and neck, liver or kidney cancer.

The chain is built from TRBV6-5 and TRBJ2-7; 11 bases line up with TRBD2. This CDR3 contains 16 residues. Trimming removed 2 bases from V and 1 base from J; junction bases left unmatched: 4. Germline V gene data show CDR1 as MNHEY and CDR2 as SVGAGI. CDR3 residues: CASSYRRLAGSYEQYF. The CDR3 DNA reads TGTGCCAGCAGTTACCGTAGACTAGCGGGATCCTACGAGCAGTACTTC.

The V and J genes are TRBV5-6 and TRBJ2-7; D is unresolved. Deletions cut 4 bases from V and 4 bases from J, with 9 bases between. Germline loops: CDR1 SGHDT, CDR2 YYEEEE. The length of the CDR3 is 12 residues. CDR3 region: CASSPVGYEQYF. The CDR3 nucleotides are TGTGCCAGCAGCCCGGTGGGTTACGAGCAGTACTTC.

V and J are TRBV19 and TRBJ2-7; TRBD1 agrees at 8 bases. This CDR3 spans 15 amino acids. Germline assignment: CDR1 LNHDA and CDR2 SQIVND (reference sequence). The V gene end was trimmed by 1 base and the J gene end by 3 bases; junction bases not matched to a gene: 5. The CDR3 reads CASSIVRTGFYEQYF. CDR3 coding DNA: TGTGCCAGTAGTATAGTAAGGACAGGGTTCTACGAGCAGTACTTC. Full variable domain (rest looked up from reference TRBV19 and TRBJ2-7): DGGITQSPKYLFRKEGQNVTLSCEQNLNHDAMYWYRQDPGQGLRLIYYSQIVNDFQKGDIAEGYSVSREKKESFPLTVTSAQKNPTAFYLCASSIVRTGFYEQYFGPGTRLTVT.

This clone showed up just once. The V and J genes are TRBV5-6 and TRBJ2-7; 7 nucleotides match TRBD1. Germline V gene data show CDR1 as SGHDT and CDR2 as YYEEEE. J lost 3 bases, V lost 0 bases, and 3 bases had no gene match. The CDR3 length is 14 residues. Written as DNA, the CDR3 is TGTGCCAGCAGCTTGGGGGACAGTTTCTACGAGCAGTACTTC. Protein product: CASSLGDSFYEQYF.

The chain links TRBV28 to TRBJ2-7; 8 bases are a match to TRBD2. CDR3 length equals 15 residues. Germline V gives CDR1 MDHEN, CDR2 SYDVKM. Trimming took 3 bases from V and 0 from J; bases not matched to a gene: 4. In DNA, the CDR3 is TGTGCCAGCAGTTTCGGGAGGGGTCCCTCCTACGAGCAGTACTTC. Amino acid sequence: CASSFGRGPSYEQYF. Based on the CDR3 plus reference TRBV28 and TRBJ2-7, the full variable domain is DVKVTQSSRYLVKRTGEKVFLECVQDMDHENMFWYRQDPGLGLRLIYFSYDVKMKEKGDIPEGYSVSREKKERFSLILESASTNQTSMYLCASSFGRGPSYEQYFGPGTRLTVT.

The chain has TRBV4-2 and TRBJ1-1, with TRBD1 matching 7 bases. CDR3 length: 14 amino acids. V lost 5 bases to trimming and J lost 1 base; unmatched junction nucleotides: 4. Germline-derived CDR1 and CDR2 are LGHNA and YNFKEQ. Here the CDR3 reads CASSSRGENTEAFF. CDR3 sequence (DNA): TGTGCCAGCAGCTCCAGGGGGGAGAACACTGAAGCTTTCTTT.

The chain employs TRBV30 and TRBJ2-5; either TRBD1 or TRBD2 may supply D (6 bases each). Trimming took off 5 bases at V and 1 base at J, with 17 bases between the two ends. CDR1 is GTSNPN and CDR2 is SVGIG in the germline V gene (reference sequence). The CDR3 is made up of 15 amino acids. The CDR3 DNA reads as TGTGCCTGGGGGCGGCCAGGGGAGGTCCAAGAGACCCAGTACTTC. It is translated as CAWGRPGEVQETQYF.

V is TRBV13 and J is TRBJ2-5; 10 bases fit TRBD1. Per germline, CDR1 PRHDT and CDR2 FYEKMQ (reference sequence). Germline trimming cut 0 bases from V and 5 bases from J; bases unmatched to any gene: 3. The CDR3 totals 15 residues. The CDR3 DNA is TGTGCCAGCAGCTTAGGGACAGGGGGCGGTGAGACCCAGTACTTC. Protein product: CASSLGTGGGETQYF.

This chain uses TRBV19 with TRBJ2-1, with 9 bases matching TRBD2. J was trimmed by 4 bases and V by 7 bases; bases with no gene match: 5. Germline lookup yields CDR1 LNHDA and CDR2 SQIVND (reference sequence). This CDR3 has 14 residues. CDR3 protein: CASNSAGGYNEQFF. CDR3 nucleotides: TGTGCCAGTAATTCGGCGGGAGGGTACAATGAGCAGTTCTTC.

This chain joins TRBV5-6 and TRBJ2-7; the D gene is possibly TRBD1 (5 bases). The CDR3 sequence is 14 residues long. From germline, CDR1 is SGHDT and CDR2 YYEEEE. V was trimmed by 0 bases and J by 5 bases, leaving 12 bases between them. The CDR3 is CASSLGYGANEQYF. The CDR3 DNA sequence: TGTGCCAGCAGCTTGGGTTATGGGGCCAACGAGCAGTACTTC.

The CDR3 loop reads CASSEYRVSYEQYF. CDR3 bases: TGTGCCAGCAGTGAATACAGGGTCTCCTACGAGCAGTACTTC. The chain recombines TRBV2 with TRBJ2-7, with a weak D call TRBD1 (6 bases). The CDR3 consists of 14 residues. Germline V gene data show CDR1 as SNHLY and CDR2 as FYNNEI. V was shortened by 2 bases and J by 0 bases, with 8 bases between the two germline ends.

This chain joins TRBV9 and TRBJ2-1, with a tentative D call TRBD2 (6 bases). This CDR3 comprises 14 residues. Trimming cost V 4 bases and J 4 bases, with 12 bases left between them. Germline V gives CDR1 SGDLS, CDR2 YYNGEE. In nucleotides, the CDR3 is TGTGCCAGCAGCTCCGGGACTGGATACAATGAGCAGTTCTTC. The encoded protein is CASSSGTGYNEQFF.

This clone showed up just once. The chain couples TRBV10-2 to TRBJ2-7; no clear D gene. The germline V and J ends were trimmed by 6 bases and 3 bases, with 12 bases remaining between them. Per germline, CDR1 WSHSY and CDR2 SAAADI. This CDR3 is 13 amino acids long. CDR3 in DNA: TGCGCCAGCAGCCTAGGTGGCTACTACGAGCAGTACTTC. Protein product: CASSLGGYYEQYF.

The gene calls are TRBV6-6 and TRBJ2-3; D ambiguous. There are 15 residues in the CDR3. From germline, CDR1 is MNHNY and CDR2 SVGAGI (reference sequence). The V end lost 2 bases, the J end lost 1 base, and 10 bases lay between the germline ends. CDR3 sequence (DNA): TGTGCCAGCAGTTACGGTGGGTTTCGCACAGATACGCAGTATTTT. It codes for CASSYGGFRTDTQYF.

The chain has TRBV2 and TRBJ2-7; the D gene could be TRBD1 or TRBD2 (6 bases each). Germline-derived CDR1 and CDR2 are SNHLY and FYNNEI. Trimming stripped 8 bases from V and 1 base from J, with 21 bases between. This CDR3 is 16 amino acids long. The CDR3 DNA sequence: TGTGCCAGCCTACAGGGCCGGGAGATCGGGTCCTACGAGCAGTACTTC. Translating it yields CASLQGREIGSYEQYF.

This clone was observed once. The chain joins TRBV9 to TRBJ2-7; no clear D. The germline V gene has CDR1 SGDLS and CDR2 YYNGEE. This CDR3 has 14 amino acids. V shed 0 bases and J shed 2 bases, with 9 bases lying between them. CDR3 nucleotides: TGTGCCAGCAGCGTAGCCGGCAGCGCCTACGAGCAGTACTTC. It specifies CASSVAGSAYEQYF.

This sequence joins TRBV29-1 and TRBJ1-1, with D possibly matching TRBD1 (5 bases). Germline V lookup: CDR1 SQVTM, CDR2 ANQGSEA. V lost 5 bases and J lost 0, with 13 bases in between. The CDR3 has 14 residues. This CDR3 reads CSVQGPGMNTEAFF. CDR3 DNA: TGCAGCGTTCAGGGCCCCGGGATGAACACTGAAGCTTTCTTT.

This sequence joins TRBV6-6 and TRBJ2-7, with a weak D call TRBD1 (6 bases). The CDR3 has 16 residues. Germline V gives CDR1 MNHNY, CDR2 SVGAGI (reference sequence). V gave up 0 bases and J gave up 0 bases, with 12 bases separating them. CDR3: CASSYSGGQPSYEQYF. The CDR3 DNA is TGTGCCAGCAGTTACTCCGGCGGACAGCCCTCCTACGAGCAGTACTTC.

The sample holds one count of this clone. The chain is built from TRBV5-4 and TRBJ2-7; 7 bases are shared with TRBD1. V dropped 0 bases and J dropped 0; count of bases not matched to a gene: 0. Germline V lookup: CDR1 SGHNT, CDR2 YYREEE (reference sequence). The CDR3 consists of 14 residues. CDR3 sequence reads: CASSLGQGSYEQYF. The DNA for the CDR3 is TGTGCCAGCAGCTTGGGACAGGGCTCCTACGAGCAGTACTTC.

V is TRBV28 and J is TRBJ2-2; D may be TRBD1 (5 bases). Germline V gives CDR1 MDHEN, CDR2 SYDVKM. Trimming removed 8 bases at V and 7 bases at J, with 14 bases between. This CDR3 comprises 13 residues. Here the CDR3 DNA reads TGTGCCAGCCAAACTACAGGAAACGGGGAGCTGTTTTTT. Translation: CASQTTGNGELFF.

The rearrangement joins TRBV2 to TRBJ2-6; 7 bases fit TRBD1. The CDR3 runs to 16 residues. With V trimmed by 5 bases and J by 4 bases, 8 bases remained unmatched. In germline, CDR1 is SNHLY, CDR2 FYNNEI. The CDR3 region has the DNA TGTGCCAGCAGTATCCCACAGGGGACCGGGGCCAACGTCCTGACTTTC. Protein product: CASSIPQGTGANVLTF.

The chain is built from TRBV4-3 and TRBJ2-5, with 8 bases that match TRBD2. The trim removed 0 bases at V and 5 bases at J, leaving 5 bases unmatched. Per the germline V gene, CDR1 is LGHNA and CDR2 is YSLEER. The CDR3 totals 15 residues. CDR3 loop: CASSQDFGGGETQYF. CDR3 DNA: TGCGCCAGCAGCCAAGATTTCGGGGGGGGTGAGACCCAGTACTTC.

The rearrangement joins TRBV4-1 to TRBJ1-2; 8 bases are shared with TRBD1. The V and J ends lost 4 bases and 4 bases, in that order; junction bases with no gene match: 8. This CDR3 region has 15 residues. CDR1 MGHRA and CDR2 YSYEKL come from the germline V gene. CDR3 in amino acids: CASSPSTGATYGYTF. Written as DNA, the CDR3 is TGCGCCAGCAGCCCCTCGACAGGGGCCACCTATGGCTACACCTTC.

The chain carries TRBV27 and TRBJ2-3; D is possibly TRBD1 (5 bases). The CDR3 contains 15 residues. The V gene's germline CDR1 is MNHEY and CDR2 SMNVEV (reference sequence). The V end lost 2 bases, the J end lost 1 base, and 10 bases lay between the germline ends. The CDR3 DNA sequence: TGTGCCAGCAGTTTACAGGGTTATGGCACAGATACGCAGTATTTT. It translates to CASSLQGYGTDTQYF.

The V and J genes are TRBV4-3 and TRBJ2-3; TRBD1 aligns across 9 bases. Germline V gene lookup returns CDR1 LGHNA and CDR2 YSLEER. The V and J ends lost 2 bases and 4 bases, in that order; junction bases with no gene match: 7. This CDR3 has 16 residues. The CDR3 region is CASSQRDRELADTQYF. CDR3 nucleotide sequence: TGCGCCAGCAGCCAACGGGACAGGGAGCTCGCAGATACGCAGTATTTT.

This rearrangement joins TRBV21-1 to TRBJ1-1; no DNA check was done on the table's D call, TRBD1. TRBV21-1 is listed as a pseudogene. The CDR3 loop spans 13 amino acids. As DNA, the CDR3 is TGTGCCAGCAGCAAGTTCAAGAACACTGAAGCTTTCTTT. Translation gives CASSKFKNTEAFF.

A few counts support this clone. V gene TRBV30 combines with J gene TRBJ2-1; TRBD2 matches 10 bases. Trimming took 2 bases from V and 2 from J; bases not matched to a gene: 3. Per germline, CDR1 GTSNPN and CDR2 SVGIG (reference sequence). The length of the CDR3 is 15 residues. The CDR3 loop reads CAWSTLAGAYNEQFF. DNA for the CDR3: TGTGCCTGGAGTACCCTAGCGGGAGCCTACAATGAGCAGTTCTTC.

V gene TRBV7-2 combines with J gene TRBJ2-7; D might be TRBD1 (5 bases). Deletions cut 1 base from V and 3 bases from J, with 10 bases between. The CDR3 loop spans 14 amino acids. Per germline, CDR1 SGHTA and CDR2 FQGNSA. CDR3: CASSLGVQGYEQYF. CDR3 DNA sequence: TGTGCCAGCAGCTTAGGGGTCCAGGGCTACGAGCAGTACTTC.